Sequencing of this T cell receptor (beta chain) was carried out in a study of control samples from healthy donors and cancer patients. Looked up from germline, CDR1 is MDHEN and CDR2 is SYDVKM. Trimming took 7 bases from V and 8 from J, leaving 14 bases between them. This CDR3 comprises 13 residues. The data were produced by immunoSEQ multiplex PCR, yet TCRdb's version contains in-frame clones alone and is incomplete. The sample has under 150,000 clones; over 85% are singletons. The chain is built from TRBV28 and TRBJ1-4; D is ambiguous. This TCR derives from a man younger than 45 in good health. Sequenced: blood. CDR3 bases: TGTGCCAGCACCCTATCCGGCCGCGAAAAACTGTTTTTT. Translated, it gives CASTLSGREKLFF.